This T cell receptor (beta chain) is from a study of blood T cell repertoires in COVID-19. Study-wide background: There were acute and convalescent COVID-19 samples, and they came from the United States, Italy and Spain. T cells, B-cell-depleted T cells, or PBMCs provided the cDNA or gDNA that served as material.

There are 13 residues in the CDR3. Germline trimming cut 6 bases from V and 7 bases from J; bases unmatched to any gene: 8. Original handling: Counts of nucleated cells, estimated from reference gene primer amplification, were obtained. Profiled with immunoSEQ multiplex PCR; TCRdb holds only in-frame clones, not every one. V, J and clone size are taken as reported in that table, and D and trimming were inferred from the DNA itself. This table holds about 100,000 clones, roughly 88% found once. V gene TRBV12-3 or TRBV12-4 combines with J gene TRBJ1-2; 7 positions match TRBD1. Sequences were obtained from peripheral blood. The clonotype originates from a human donor in a cohort sampled during active COVID-19. The CDR3 nucleotides read TGTGCCAGCAGGAGGGACAGACCCGGTGGCTACACCTTC. Its translation is CASRRDRPGGYTF.